One sample yielded the 18 T cell receptor beta chains listed below, sequenced in a study of OX40 agonist ivuxolimab in advanced cancers. The assay was immunoSEQ multiplex PCR, and TCRdb's table has in-frame clones only and misses some. The sample yields 57,000 or so clones, around 83% seen once. Sample: CD4+ or CD8+ T cells sorted from blood, taken in a trial of the OX40 agonist ivuxolimab. The receptor set was obtained from an adult with an advanced solid tumor such as melanoma, head and neck, liver or kidney cancer.

The genes are TRBV9 and TRBJ1-1, with D possibly matching TRBD1 (6 bases). The CDR3 runs 13 residues. Per the germline V gene, CDR1 is SGDLS and CDR2 is YYNGEE. The V end was cut by 7 bases, the J end by 1 base, with 11 bases between. CDR3 bases: TGTGCCAGCGCCGAGGGGGGGAACACTGAAGCTTTCTTT. Translated: CASAEGGNTEAFF.

V and J are TRBV7-7 and TRBJ2-1; D unclear. This CDR3 has 14 residues. In germline, CDR1 is SSHAT, CDR2 FNYEAQ (reference sequence). V shed 0 bases and J shed 6 bases, with 9 bases lying between them. The CDR3 sequence is CASSLASGSNEQFF. The CDR3 nucleotides are TGTGCCAGCAGCTTAGCGTCGGGTAGCAATGAGCAGTTCTTC.

The chain is built from TRBV2 and TRBJ2-3, with TRBD2 matching over 7 bases. Per the germline V gene, CDR1 is SNHLY and CDR2 is FYNNEI. After removal of 8 bases from V and 4 bases from J, the junction contained 12 bases not matched to a gene. This CDR3 has 15 residues. The CDR3 DNA follows: TGTGCCAGCGAATTGGGACTACTAGCATCAGATACGCAGTATTTT. Encoded protein: CASELGLLASDTQYF. Supplemented by reference TRBV2 and TRBJ2-3, the full variable domain reads EPEVTQTPSHQVTQMGQEVILRCVPISNHLYFYWYRQILGQKVEFLVSFYNNEISEKSEIFDDQFSVERPDGSNFTLKIRSTKLEDSAMYFCASELGLLASDTQYFGPGTRLTVL.

This chain connects TRBV27 to TRBJ2-1; D gene ambiguous. This CDR3 comprises 12 residues. From germline, CDR1 is MNHEY and CDR2 SMNVEV (reference sequence). Trimming removed 7 bases from V and 5 bases from J, with 9 bases in between. CDR3 residues: CASIGLHNEQFF. The CDR3 DNA reads TGTGCCAGCATTGGGCTCCACAATGAGCAGTTCTTC.

Only a few counts were recorded for this clone. The CDR3 spells CASSFGWNTEAFF. The CDR3 DNA is TGTGCCAGCAGTTTCGGATGGAACACTGAAGCTTTCTTT. The rearrangement links TRBV6-1 to TRBJ1-1; D unresolved. V was shortened by 5 bases and J by 1 base, with 8 bases between the two germline ends. The CDR3 loop spans 13 amino acids. Germline-derived CDR1 and CDR2 are MNHNS and SASEGT.

This chain joins TRBV27 and TRBJ2-6; D not resolved. Trimming cost V 4 bases and J 4 bases, with 8 bases left between them. The CDR3 extends over 14 amino acids. CDR1 and CDR2 (germline): MNHEY, SMNVEV (reference sequence). The chain's CDR3 is CASSYSGGANVLTF. CDR3 nucleotides: TGTGCCAGCAGTTATTCTGGGGGGGCCAACGTCCTGACTTTC.

The rearrangement uses TRBV7-9 and TRBJ2-1; the D is unclear. Per the germline V gene, CDR1 is SEHNR and CDR2 is FQNEAQ (reference sequence). V was trimmed by 6 bases and J by 10 bases, leaving 10 bases between them. The CDR3 is 11 residues long. CDR3 in DNA: TGTGCCAGCAGAAACGACCGAGAGCAGTTCTTC. Translating gives CASRNDREQFF.

This clone came up once. This chain joins TRBV28 and TRBJ2-7, with D possibly TRBD2 on 6 matching bases. Trimming shortened V by 3 bases and J by 7 bases, and 13 bases separated the two germline ends. The CDR3 loop spans 13 amino acids. Germline V gene sequence: CDR1 MDHEN, CDR2 SYDVKM. This CDR3 reads CASSLRDRGEQYF. In nucleotides, the CDR3 is TGTGCCAGCAGTTTGAGGGACCGGGGGGAGCAGTACTTC.

The V and J genes are TRBV2 and TRBJ2-2, with D possibly matching TRBD2 (5 bases). V shed 0 bases and J shed 5 bases, with 7 bases lying between them. Germline assignment: CDR1 SNHLY and CDR2 FYNNEI. The CDR3 covers 14 residues. CDR3 in DNA: TGTGCCAGCAGTGAAGCGTCGGGAACCGGGGAGCTGTTTTTT. Translation gives CASSEASGTGELFF.

This chain's CDR3 is CASSLVPGPGVSPLHF. CDR3 DNA sequence: TGTGCCAGCAGCTTAGTTCCTGGCCCCGGGGTCTCACCCCTCCACTTT. The chain recombines TRBV11-1 with TRBJ1-6, with D hard to call. The CDR3 consists of 16 residues. V was cut by 1 base and J by 10 bases, with 17 bases left in between. Germline lookup yields CDR1 SGHAT and CDR2 FQDESV (reference sequence). The variable domain in full, with the rest retrieved from reference TRBV11-1 and TRBJ1-6, is EAEVAQSPRYKITEKSQAVAFWCDPISGHATLYWYRQILGQGPELLVQFQDESVVDDSQLPKDRFSAERLKGVDSTLKIQPAELGDSAMYLCASSLVPGPGVSPLHFGNGTRLTVT.

CDR3 protein: CASSFTNTEAFF. The CDR3 DNA sequence: TGTGCCAGCAGTTTCACGAACACTGAAGCTTTCTTT. V is TRBV28 and J is TRBJ1-1; D ambiguous. Trimming shortened V by 3 bases and J by 1 base, and 3 bases separated the two germline ends. Germline V gives CDR1 MDHEN, CDR2 SYDVKM. CDR3 length equals 12 residues.

As concerns this clone: The junction differs from germline at one of its ends, possibly a read error. This chain uses TRBV7-8 with TRBJ2-1; perhaps D is TRBD1 or TRBD2 (5 bases each). Germline lookup yields CDR1 SGHVS and CDR2 FQNEAQ. CDR3 size: 14 residues. The CDR3 loop reads CASTLDPGSNEQFF. For the CDR3, the DNA is TGTGCCAGCACCTTAGACCCAGGGAGCAATGAGCAGTTCTTC.

In this sample, this clone turned up a few times. The chain uses TRBV5-5 and TRBJ1-5; tentative D call: TRBD1 (6 bases). Per the germline V gene, CDR1 is SGHKS and CDR2 is YYEKEE (reference sequence). The CDR3 is 14 amino acids. V was cut by 0 bases and J by 5 bases, with 9 bases left in between. CDR3 sequence (DNA): TGTGCCAGCAGCTTGGAGGGGGGAGATCAGCCCCAGCATTTT. Encoded protein: CASSLEGGDQPQHF.

J is TRBJ2-5 and V is TRBV30; D may be TRBD2 (5 bases). Looked up from germline, CDR1 is GTSNPN and CDR2 is SVGIG (reference sequence). The V end lost 8 bases, the J end lost 5 bases, and 18 bases lay between the germline ends. The CDR3 is 13 residues long. The CDR3 DNA is TGTGCCCGCTCTCGGGGTGTCCTGGAGACCCAGTACTTC. Residues: CARSRGVLETQYF.

The rearrangement uses TRBV9 and TRBJ2-2; 8 bases are a match to TRBD2. Trimming removed 3 bases from V and 3 bases from J; junction bases left unmatched: 4. CDR3 length: 15 amino acids. Germline CDR1 is SGDLS and CDR2 is YYNGEE. The CDR3 is CASSASGGYTGELFF. The CDR3 DNA is TGTGCCAGCAGCGCCTCGGGAGGGTACACCGGGGAGCTGTTTTTT.

The gene calls are TRBV7-2 and TRBJ1-2; D gene unclear. V was cut by 1 base and J by 2 bases, with 14 bases left in between. The CDR3 is 16 amino acids. Germline V lookup: CDR1 SGHTA, CDR2 FQGNSA. The CDR3 coding sequence is TGTGCCAGCAGCTTAGACCCGGGCAGAATAAACTATGGCTACACCTTC. This gives the protein CASSLDPGRINYGYTF.

This clone was observed a single time. The chain couples TRBV28 to TRBJ2-2; 8 positions match TRBD2. The germline V gene encodes CDR1 MDHEN and CDR2 SYDVKM. The CDR3 sequence is 17 residues long. V was clipped by 6 bases and J by 4 bases; unmatched bases: 13. The CDR3 is CASRGRLAGWSTGELFF. The CDR3 DNA is TGTGCCAGCAGAGGTAGGCTAGCGGGCTGGAGCACCGGGGAGCTGTTTTTT.

The chain recombines TRBV5-4 with TRBJ2-1, with D perhaps being TRBD1 or TRBD2 (6 bases each). CDR1 is SGHNT and CDR2 is YYREEE in the germline V gene (reference sequence). The V end lost 6 bases, the J end lost 4 bases, and 14 bases lay between the germline ends. The CDR3 extends over 14 amino acids. In DNA, the CDR3 is TGTGCCAGCACGTCGGGGGCTCCTTACAATGAGCAGTTCTTC. Its translation: CASTSGAPYNEQFF. The variable domain in full, with the rest retrieved from reference TRBV5-4 and TRBJ2-1, is ETGVTQSPTHLIKTRGQQVTLRCSSQSGHNTVSWYQQALGQGPQFIFQYYREEENGRGNFPPRFSGLQFPNYSSELNVNALELDDSALYLCASTSGAPYNEQFFGPGTRLTVL.